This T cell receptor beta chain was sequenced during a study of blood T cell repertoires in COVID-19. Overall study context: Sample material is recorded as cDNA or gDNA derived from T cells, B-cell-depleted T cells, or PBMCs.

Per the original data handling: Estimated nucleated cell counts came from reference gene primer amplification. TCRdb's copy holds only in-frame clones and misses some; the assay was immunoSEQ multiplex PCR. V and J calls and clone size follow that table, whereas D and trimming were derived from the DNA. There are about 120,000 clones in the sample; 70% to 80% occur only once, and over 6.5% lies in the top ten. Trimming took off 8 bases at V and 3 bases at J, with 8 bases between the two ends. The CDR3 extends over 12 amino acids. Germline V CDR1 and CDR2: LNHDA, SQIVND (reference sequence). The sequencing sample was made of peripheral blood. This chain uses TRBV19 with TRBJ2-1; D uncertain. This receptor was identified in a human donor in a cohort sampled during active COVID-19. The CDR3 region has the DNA TGTGCCAGTCCAGATCGCTACAATGAGCAGTTCTTC. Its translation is CASPDRYNEQFF.